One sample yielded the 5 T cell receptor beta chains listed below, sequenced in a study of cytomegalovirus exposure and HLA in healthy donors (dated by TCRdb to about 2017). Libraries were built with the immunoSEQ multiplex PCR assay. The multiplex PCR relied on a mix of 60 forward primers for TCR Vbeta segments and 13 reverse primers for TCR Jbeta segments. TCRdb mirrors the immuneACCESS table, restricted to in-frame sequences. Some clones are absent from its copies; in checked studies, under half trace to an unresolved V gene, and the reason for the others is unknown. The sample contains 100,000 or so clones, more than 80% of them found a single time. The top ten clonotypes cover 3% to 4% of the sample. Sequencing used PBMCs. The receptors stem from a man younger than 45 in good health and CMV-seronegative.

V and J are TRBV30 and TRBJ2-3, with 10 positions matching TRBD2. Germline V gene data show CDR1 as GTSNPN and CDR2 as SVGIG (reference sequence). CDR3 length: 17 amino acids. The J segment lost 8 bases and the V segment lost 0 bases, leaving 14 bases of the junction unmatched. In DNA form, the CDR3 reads TGTGCCTGGAGTGTATATTTACGAGCGGGGGGGGTGGGTACGCAGTATTTT. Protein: CAWSVYLRAGGVGTQYF.

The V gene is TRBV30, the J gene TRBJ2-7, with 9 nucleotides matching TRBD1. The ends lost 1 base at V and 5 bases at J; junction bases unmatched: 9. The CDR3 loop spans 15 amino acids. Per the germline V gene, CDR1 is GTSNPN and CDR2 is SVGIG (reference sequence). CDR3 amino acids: CAWSGRGDRAHEQYF. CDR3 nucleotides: TGTGCCTGGAGTGGGCGAGGGGACAGGGCCCACGAGCAGTACTTC.

The CDR3 DNA follows: TGTGCCACTCAGGTGGGGCTTAGCACAGATACGCAGTATTTT. It encodes CATQVGLSTDTQYF. The rearrangement uses TRBV2 and TRBJ2-3; D possibly corresponds to TRBD1 (5 bases). There are 14 residues in the CDR3. V lost 10 bases and J lost 0, with 14 bases in between. Germline V gene lookup returns CDR1 SNHLY and CDR2 FYNNEI.

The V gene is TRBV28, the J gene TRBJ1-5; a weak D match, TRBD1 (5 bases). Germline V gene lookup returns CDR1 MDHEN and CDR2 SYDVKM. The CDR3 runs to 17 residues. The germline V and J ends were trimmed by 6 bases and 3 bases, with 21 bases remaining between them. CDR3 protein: CASSDGGTLGANQPQHF. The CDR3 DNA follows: TGTGCCAGCAGCGACGGGGGGACCCTAGGGGCCAATCAGCCCCAGCATTTT.

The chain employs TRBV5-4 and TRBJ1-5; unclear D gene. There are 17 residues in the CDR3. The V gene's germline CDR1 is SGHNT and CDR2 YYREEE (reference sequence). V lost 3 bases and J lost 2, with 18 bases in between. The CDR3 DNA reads TGTGCCAGCAGCTGGTCGACCGGCGGGGAGGGCAATCAGCCCCAGCATTTT. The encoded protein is CASSWSTGGEGNQPQHF. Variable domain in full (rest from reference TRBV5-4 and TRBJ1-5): ETGVTQSPTHLIKTRGQQVTLRCSSQSGHNTVSWYQQALGQGPQFIFQYYREEENGRGNFPPRFSGLQFPNYSSELNVNALELDDSALYLCASSWSTGGEGNQPQHFGDGTRLSIL.